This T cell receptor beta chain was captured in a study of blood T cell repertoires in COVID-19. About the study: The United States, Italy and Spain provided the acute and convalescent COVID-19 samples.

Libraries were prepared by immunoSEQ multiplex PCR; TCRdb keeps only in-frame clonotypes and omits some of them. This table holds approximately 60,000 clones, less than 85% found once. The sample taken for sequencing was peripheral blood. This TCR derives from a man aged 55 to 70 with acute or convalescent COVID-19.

In DNA, the CDR3 is TGTGCCAGCAGCCTCGCAGGGGGTTCCTCTGAAAAACTGTTTTTT. Translation: CASSLAGGSSEKLFF. The genes are TRBV14 and TRBJ1-4; 7 bases match TRBD1. Losses at the gene ends were 4 bases for V and 7 bases for J; bases not matched to a gene: 9. CDR1 is SGHDN, CDR2 FVKESK, per germline. CDR3 length equals 15 residues.